What follows are 22 T cell receptor beta chains derived from one specimen sequenced in a study of cytotoxic CD8 clonotypes in ibrutinib-treated CLL. Profiling relied on immunoSEQ multiplex PCR, and the TCRdb table lists in-frame clones only, not all of them. Among about 120,000 clones listed, 58% were seen once. The sample consisted of PBMCs, taken after 24 months of ibrutinib treatment. The source is a human donor with chronic lymphocytic leukemia.

This chain links TRBV25-1 with TRBJ2-7; tentatively, D is TRBD2 (5 bases). The ends were cut back, 3 bases at V and 4 bases at J, with 13 bases in the middle. The CDR3 totals 14 residues. Per germline, CDR1 MGHDK and CDR2 SYGVNS. The CDR3 bases are TGTGCCAGCAGTGATGCCAGAGGGTTTTACGAGCAGTACTTC. Amino acid sequence: CASSDARGFYEQYF.

This clone appeared a few times. The rearrangement links TRBV11-2 to TRBJ1-1, with a possible D match to TRBD1 (5 bases). V gave up 3 bases and J gave up 4 bases, with 12 bases separating them. Per the germline V gene, CDR1 is SGHAT and CDR2 is FQNNGV. This CDR3 is 14 amino acids long. This chain's CDR3 is CASSLRGFGTEAFF. The CDR3 DNA sequence: TGTGCCAGCAGCTTGAGGGGATTCGGCACTGAAGCTTTCTTT. Looking up the rest from reference TRBV11-2 and TRBJ1-1 gives the full variable domain: EAGVAQSPRYKIIEKRQSVAFWCNPISGHATLYWYQQILGQGPKLLIQFQNNGVVDDSQLPKDRFSAERLKGVDSTLKIQPAKLEDSAVYLCASSLRGFGTEAFFGQGTRLTVV.

This rearrangement joins TRBV7-2 to TRBJ2-3; 12 bases align to TRBD2. The germline V gene encodes CDR1 SGHTA and CDR2 FQGNSA. The CDR3 is 16 residues long. J lost 5 bases, V lost 4 bases, and 7 bases had no gene match. The CDR3 region is CASSSAASGGVDTQYF. The CDR3, as DNA: TGTGCCAGCAGCTCAGCGGCTAGCGGGGGGGTAGATACGCAGTATTTT.

The CDR3 region is CASRGLAGVIPSSYNEQFF. The CDR3 nucleotides are TGTGCCAGCAGGGGGCTAGCGGGGGTAATTCCAAGCTCCTACAATGAGCAGTTCTTC. The chain joins TRBV7-2 to TRBJ2-1, with 10 nucleotides matching TRBD2. This CDR3 is 19 amino acids long. J was trimmed by 0 bases and V by 6 bases; bases with no gene match: 14. Germline CDR1 is SGHTA and CDR2 is FQGNSA. Full variable domain (remainder filled in from reference TRBV7-2 and TRBJ2-1): GAGVSQSPSNKVTEKGKDVELRCDPISGHTALYWYRQSLGQGLEFLIYFQGNSAPDKSGLPSDRFSAERTGGSVSTLTIQRTQQEDSAVYLCASRGLAGVIPSSYNEQFFGPGTRLTVL.

The J gene is TRBJ2-1, the V gene TRBV4-1, with 9 bases matching TRBD1. Per the germline V gene, CDR1 is MGHRA and CDR2 is YSYEKL. V was pared by 4 bases and J by 7 bases, with 11 bases of the junction left unmatched. The CDR3 sequence is 16 residues long. CDR3 DNA sequence: TGCGCCAGCAGCCCGATGGGACAGGGAACGGGTAATGAGCAGTTCTTC. Its protein is CASSPMGQGTGNEQFF.

This clone was detected only once. This chain uses TRBV6-6 with TRBJ1-1; D unclear. The CDR3 is 13 residues long. V was pared by 6 bases and J by 0 bases, with 8 bases between. Germline assignment: CDR1 MNHNY and CDR2 SVGAGI (reference sequence). The CDR3 DNA reads as TGTGCCAGCAGACTTCTATTGAACACTGAAGCTTTCTTT. It yields the protein CASRLLLNTEAFF.

This sequence joins TRBV7-8 and TRBJ1-2; D gene unclear. The CDR3 consists of 12 residues. The germline gives CDR1 SGHVS, CDR2 FQNEAQ. The V gene lost 2 bases and the J gene lost 5 bases, with 6 bases spanning the gap. The CDR3, as DNA: TGTGCCAGCAGCTTAAGAGAATATGGCTACACCTTC. It is translated as CASSLREYGYTF.

CDR3 in amino acids: CATSRQGMDNQPQHF. CDR3 bases: TGTGCCACCAGCCGACAGGGGATGGACAATCAGCCCCAGCATTTT. The V call is TRBV15, the J call TRBJ1-5; 8 bases are shared with TRBD1. The CDR3 length is 15 residues. Germline CDR1 LNHNV, CDR2 YYDKDF (reference sequence). Losses at the gene ends were 5 bases for V and 3 bases for J; bases not matched to a gene: 6.

This clone turned up a few times. V usage is TRBV5-6 and J usage is TRBJ2-7, with D perhaps TRBD1 (6 bases). Germline V CDR1 and CDR2: SGHDT, YYEEEE. Trimming pared 8 bases from V and 5 bases from J, leaving 11 bases between. The CDR3 is made up of 11 amino acids. The CDR3 sequence is CASHRDNEQYF. The CDR3 coding sequence is TGTGCCAGTCACAGGGATAACGAGCAGTACTTC. The variable domain in full, completed from reference TRBV5-6 and TRBJ2-7, reads DAGVTQSPTHLIKTRGQQVTLRCSPKSGHDTVSWYQQALGQGPQFIFQYYEEEERQRGNFPDRFSGHQFPNYSSELNVNALLLGDSALYLCASHRDNEQYFGPGTRLTVT.

This clone was counted a single time. The V gene is TRBV4-3, the J gene TRBJ1-1; possible D gene TRBD1, 5 bases. V was shortened by 1 base and J by 6 bases, with 15 bases between the two germline ends. The CDR3 sequence is 15 residues long. Germline CDR1 is LGHNA and CDR2 is YSLEER. The CDR3 reads CASSQGFAGLSEAFF. The CDR3 DNA reads TGCGCCAGCAGCCAAGGTTTCGCAGGGTTATCTGAAGCTTTCTTT.

This clone has ten or more counts. V usage is TRBV28 and J usage is TRBJ1-6, with 11 bases aligning to TRBD1. There are 14 residues in the CDR3. The germline V gene has CDR1 MDHEN and CDR2 SYDVKM. V shed 4 bases, J shed 10 bases, and the junction held 3 bases outside the gene matches. The CDR3 DNA sequence: TGTGCCAGCAGTTCGGGACAGGGGGTGTCACCCCTCCACTTT. This gives the protein CASSSGQGVSPLHF.

As regards this clone: This may be a read error, as it is one base from a much larger clone. The chain has TRBV6-6 and TRBJ1-2; D is possibly TRBD1 (5 bases). CDR3 length equals 12 residues. V was shortened by 2 bases and J by 4 bases, with 5 bases between the two germline ends. Germline V gene data show CDR1 as MNHNY and CDR2 as SVGAGI (reference sequence). The chain's CDR3 is CASSYGGYGYTF. The CDR3 region has the DNA TGTGCCAGCAGTTACGGGGGCTATGGCTACACCTTC.

The CDR3 protein is CASSKDNFPANTGELFF. CDR3 bases: TGTGCCAGCAGTAAGGACAACTTTCCCGCGAACACCGGGGAGCTGTTTTTT. The rearrangement links TRBV7-9 to TRBJ2-2; tentative D call: TRBD1 (5 bases). Germline CDR1 reads SEHNR; CDR2 reads FQNEAQ (reference sequence). Trimming removed 6 bases from V and 0 bases from J, with 17 bases in between. This CDR3 spans 17 amino acids.

The sample holds a few counts of this clone. The V call is TRBV9, the J call TRBJ2-6; 7 bases map to TRBD1. Per germline, CDR1 SGDLS and CDR2 YYNGEE. The CDR3 runs 18 residues. V gave up 4 bases and J gave up 3 bases; unmatched junction bases: 13. CDR3 sequence reads: CASSLPASGTDGANVLTF. CDR3 coding DNA: TGTGCCAGCAGCTTGCCCGCCTCAGGGACAGATGGGGCCAACGTCCTGACTTTC.

The V gene is TRBV6-6, the J gene TRBJ1-6, with TRBD1 as a possible D gene (5 bases). The CDR3 runs to 15 residues. In germline, CDR1 is MNHNY, CDR2 SVGAGI (reference sequence). V lost 0 bases, J lost 5 bases, and 8 bases lay in between. The CDR3 coding sequence is TGTGCCAGCAGTTACTCCTGGGGGGATAATTCACCCCTCCACTTT. It codes for CASSYSWGDNSPLHF.

J is TRBJ1-5 and V is TRBV30; D not resolved. Trimming removed 1 base from V and 4 bases from J, with 5 bases in between. The CDR3 has 12 amino acids. Germline lookup yields CDR1 GTSNPN and CDR2 SVGIG (reference sequence). The CDR3 protein is CAWSAGNQPQHF. CDR3 coding DNA: TGTGCCTGGAGTGCGGGGAATCAGCCCCAGCATTTT.

In its sample, this clone was seen a few times. The sample has other DNA sequences that encode this CDR3 too. The chain links TRBV29-1 to TRBJ2-7, with D perhaps TRBD2 (5 bases). Germline values: CDR1 SQVTM, CDR2 ANQGSEA. The CDR3 sequence is 12 residues long. Trimming left V 5 bases short and J 0 bases short, with 8 bases between. The CDR3: CSVIGDSYEQYF. The CDR3 coding sequence is TGCAGCGTTATCGGGGACTCCTACGAGCAGTACTTC.

The rearrangement joins TRBV7-2 to TRBJ2-7, with 7 bases fitting TRBD2. The germline CDR1 and CDR2 sequences are SGHTA and FQGNSA. This CDR3 is 15 amino acids long. Germline trimming cut 4 bases from V and 4 bases from J; bases unmatched to any gene: 10. CDR3 protein: CASSWAGRALYEQYF. As DNA, the CDR3 is TGTGCCAGCAGCTGGGCGGGGAGGGCCCTTTACGAGCAGTACTTC.

The chain's CDR3 is CASSKGLAGGTSTDTQYF. The CDR3, as DNA: TGTGCCAGCAGCAAGGGACTAGCGGGGGGGACTAGCACAGATACGCAGTATTTT. The chain is built from TRBV9 and TRBJ2-3; 16 bases map to TRBD2. CDR1 is SGDLS and CDR2 is YYNGEE in the germline V gene. This CDR3 is built from 18 residues. Trimming removed 4 bases from V and 0 bases from J; junction bases left unmatched: 5.

The chain employs TRBV2 and TRBJ1-3; unclear D gene. The CDR3 extends over 15 amino acids. V was pared by 4 bases and J by 4 bases, with 14 bases between. CDR1 is SNHLY, CDR2 FYNNEI, per germline. The CDR3 DNA is TGTGCCAGCAGTGGGCCGGGGTCGGGGGGAAACACCATATATTTT. Translated: CASSGPGSGGNTIYF. The complete variable domain, with remaining parts taken from reference TRBV2 and TRBJ1-3, reads EPEVTQTPSHQVTQMGQEVILRCVPISNHLYFYWYRQILGQKVEFLVSFYNNEISEKSEIFDDQFSVERPDGSNFTLKIRSTKLEDSAMYFCASSGPGSGGNTIYFGEGSWLTVV.

This clone was observed a handful of times. V gene TRBV20-1 combines with J gene TRBJ1-1; D is perhaps TRBD1 (5 bases). The CDR3 loop spans 11 amino acids. Trimming took off 6 bases at V and 10 bases at J, with 15 bases between the two ends. The germline CDR1 and CDR2 sequences are DFQATT and SNEGSKA (reference sequence). The CDR3 nucleotides are TGCAGTGCCCTACCCGGGGGGGTAGCTTTCTTT. This codes for CSALPGGVAFF.

Only one count was recorded for this clone. The rearrangement links TRBV5-4 to TRBJ2-3, with 8 bases that match TRBD2. The germline CDR1 and CDR2 sequences are SGHNT and YYREEE (reference sequence). Germline trimming cut 4 bases from V and 5 bases from J; bases unmatched to any gene: 21. The length of the CDR3 is 19 residues. Here the CDR3 reads CASSLGSGLVSFGGDTQYF. The CDR3 nucleotides are TGTGCCAGCAGCCTGGGATCGGGACTAGTAAGTTTCGGTGGAGATACGCAGTATTTT.